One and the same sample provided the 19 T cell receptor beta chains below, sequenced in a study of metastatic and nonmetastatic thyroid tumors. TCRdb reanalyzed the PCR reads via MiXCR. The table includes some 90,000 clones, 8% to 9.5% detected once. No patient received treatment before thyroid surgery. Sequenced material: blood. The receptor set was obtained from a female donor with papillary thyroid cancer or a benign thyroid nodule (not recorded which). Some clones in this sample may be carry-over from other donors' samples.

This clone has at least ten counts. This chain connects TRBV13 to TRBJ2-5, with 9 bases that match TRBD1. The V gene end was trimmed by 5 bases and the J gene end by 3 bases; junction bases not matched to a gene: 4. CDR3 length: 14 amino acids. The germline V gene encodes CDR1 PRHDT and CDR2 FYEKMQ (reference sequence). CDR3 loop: CASSPRTGEETQYF. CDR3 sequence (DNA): TGTGCCAGCAGCCCTCGGACAGGGGAAGAGACCCAGTACTTC.

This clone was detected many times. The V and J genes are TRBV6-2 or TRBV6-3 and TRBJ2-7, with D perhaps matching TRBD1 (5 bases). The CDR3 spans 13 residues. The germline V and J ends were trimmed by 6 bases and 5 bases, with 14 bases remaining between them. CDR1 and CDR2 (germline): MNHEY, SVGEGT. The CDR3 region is CASSNRPHDEQYF. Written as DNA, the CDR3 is TGTGCCAGCAGCAACAGGCCGCACGACGAGCAGTACTTC.

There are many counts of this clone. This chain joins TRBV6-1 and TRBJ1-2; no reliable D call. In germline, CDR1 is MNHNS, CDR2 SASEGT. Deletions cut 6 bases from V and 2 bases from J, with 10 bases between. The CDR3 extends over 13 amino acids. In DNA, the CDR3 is TGTGCCAGCAGCTCAGGCGGGAACTATGGCTACACCTTC. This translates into CASSSGGNYGYTF.

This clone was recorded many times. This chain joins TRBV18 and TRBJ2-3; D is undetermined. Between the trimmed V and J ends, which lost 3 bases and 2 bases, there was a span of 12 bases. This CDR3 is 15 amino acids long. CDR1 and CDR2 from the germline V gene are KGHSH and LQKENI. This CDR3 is CASSPADLLTDTQYF. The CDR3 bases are TGTGCCAGCTCACCGGCAGACCTACTCACAGATACGCAGTATTTT.

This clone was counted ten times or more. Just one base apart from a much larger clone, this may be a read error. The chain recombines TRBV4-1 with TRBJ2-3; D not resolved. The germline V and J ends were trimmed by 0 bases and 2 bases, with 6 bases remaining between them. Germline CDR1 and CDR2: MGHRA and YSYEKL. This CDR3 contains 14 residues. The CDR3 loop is CASSQDQVTDTQYF. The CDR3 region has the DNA TGCGCCAGCAGCCAAGATCAAGTCACAGATACGCAGTATTTT.

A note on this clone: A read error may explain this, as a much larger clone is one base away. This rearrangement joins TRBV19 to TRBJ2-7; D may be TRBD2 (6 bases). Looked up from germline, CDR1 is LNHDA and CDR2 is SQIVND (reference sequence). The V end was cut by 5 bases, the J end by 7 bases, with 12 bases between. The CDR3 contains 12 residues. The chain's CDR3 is CASSRGSGEQYF. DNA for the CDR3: TGTGCCAGTAGTCGGGGGTCTGGTGAGCAGTACTTC.

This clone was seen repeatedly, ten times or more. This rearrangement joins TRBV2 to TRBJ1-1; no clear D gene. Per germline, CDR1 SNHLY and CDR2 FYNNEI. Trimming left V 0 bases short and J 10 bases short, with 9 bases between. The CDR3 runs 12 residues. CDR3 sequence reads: CASSEATVGAFF. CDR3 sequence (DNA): TGTGCCAGCAGTGAAGCGACGGTGGGAGCTTTCTTT.

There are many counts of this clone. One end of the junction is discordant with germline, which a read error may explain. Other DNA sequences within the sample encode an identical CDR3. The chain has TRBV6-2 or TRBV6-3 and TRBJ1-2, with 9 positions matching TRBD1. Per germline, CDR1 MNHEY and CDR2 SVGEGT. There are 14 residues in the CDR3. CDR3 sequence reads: CASSPSGQGIALAF. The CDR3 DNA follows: TGTGCCAGCAGTCCTTCCGGACAGGGGATTGCTTTGGCCTTC.

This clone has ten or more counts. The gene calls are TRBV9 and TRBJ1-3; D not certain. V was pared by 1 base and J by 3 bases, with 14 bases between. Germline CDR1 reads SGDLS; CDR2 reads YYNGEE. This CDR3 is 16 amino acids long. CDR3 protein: CASSVREAPLGNTIYF. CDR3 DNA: TGTGCCAGCAGCGTAAGGGAAGCCCCACTTGGAAACACCATATATTTT.

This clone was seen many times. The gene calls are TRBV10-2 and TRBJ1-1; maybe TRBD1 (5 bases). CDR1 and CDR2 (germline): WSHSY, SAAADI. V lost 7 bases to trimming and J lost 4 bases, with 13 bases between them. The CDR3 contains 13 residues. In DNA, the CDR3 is TGCGCCAGCACTCCGTCGGGGGGCACTGAAGCTTTCTTT. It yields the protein CASTPSGGTEAFF.

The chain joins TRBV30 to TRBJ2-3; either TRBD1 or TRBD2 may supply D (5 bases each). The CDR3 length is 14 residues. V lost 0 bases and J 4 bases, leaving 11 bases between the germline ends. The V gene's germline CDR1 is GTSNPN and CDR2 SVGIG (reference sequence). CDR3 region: CAWSVPGLADTQYF. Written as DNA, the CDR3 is TGTGCCTGGAGTGTACCGGGGCTCGCAGATACGCAGTATTTT.

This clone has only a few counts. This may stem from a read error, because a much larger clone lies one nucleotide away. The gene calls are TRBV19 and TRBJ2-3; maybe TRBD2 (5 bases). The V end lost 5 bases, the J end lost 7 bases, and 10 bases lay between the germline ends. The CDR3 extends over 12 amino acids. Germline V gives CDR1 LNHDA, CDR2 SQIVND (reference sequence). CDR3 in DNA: TGTGCCAGTAGTGGGAGTACCCATACGCAGTATTTT. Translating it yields CASSGSTHTQYF.

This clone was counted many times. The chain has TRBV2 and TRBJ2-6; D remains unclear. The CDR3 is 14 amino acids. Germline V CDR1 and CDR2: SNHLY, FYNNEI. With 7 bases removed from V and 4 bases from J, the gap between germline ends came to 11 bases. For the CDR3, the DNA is TGTGCCAGCAAGTTGGGGTCAGGGGCCAACGTCCTGACTTTC. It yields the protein CASKLGSGANVLTF. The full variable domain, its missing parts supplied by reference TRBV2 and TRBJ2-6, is EPEVTQTPSHQVTQMGQEVILRCVPISNHLYFYWYRQILGQKVEFLVSFYNNEISEKSEIFDDQFSVERPDGSNFTLKIRSTKLEDSAMYFCASKLGSGANVLTFGAGSRLTVL.

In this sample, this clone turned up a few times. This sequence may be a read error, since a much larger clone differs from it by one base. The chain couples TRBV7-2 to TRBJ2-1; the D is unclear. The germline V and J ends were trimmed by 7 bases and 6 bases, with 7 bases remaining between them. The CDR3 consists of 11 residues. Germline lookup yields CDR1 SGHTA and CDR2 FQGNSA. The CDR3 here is CASTRINEQFF. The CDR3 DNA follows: TGTGCCAGCACGAGAATCAATGAGCAGTTCTTC.

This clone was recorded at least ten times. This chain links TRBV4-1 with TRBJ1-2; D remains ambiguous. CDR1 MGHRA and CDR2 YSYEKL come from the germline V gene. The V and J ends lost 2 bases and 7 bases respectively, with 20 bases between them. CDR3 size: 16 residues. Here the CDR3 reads CASSQITTSSVGGYTF. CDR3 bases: TGCGCCAGCAGCCAAATTACAACCTCATCTGTTGGTGGCTACACCTTC.

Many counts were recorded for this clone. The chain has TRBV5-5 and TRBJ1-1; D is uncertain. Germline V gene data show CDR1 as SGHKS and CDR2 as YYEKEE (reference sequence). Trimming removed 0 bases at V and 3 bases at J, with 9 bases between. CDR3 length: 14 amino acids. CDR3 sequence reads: CASSLAYTDTEAFF. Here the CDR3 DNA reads TGTGCCAGCAGCTTGGCGTATACAGACACTGAAGCTTTCTTT.

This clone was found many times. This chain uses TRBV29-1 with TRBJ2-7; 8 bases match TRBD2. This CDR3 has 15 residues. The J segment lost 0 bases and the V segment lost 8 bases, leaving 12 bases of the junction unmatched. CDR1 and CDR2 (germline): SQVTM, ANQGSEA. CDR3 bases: TGCAGCCCGGGGGGGGCCTTACAGAGCTCCTACGAGCAGTACTTC. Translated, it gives CSPGGALQSSYEQYF.

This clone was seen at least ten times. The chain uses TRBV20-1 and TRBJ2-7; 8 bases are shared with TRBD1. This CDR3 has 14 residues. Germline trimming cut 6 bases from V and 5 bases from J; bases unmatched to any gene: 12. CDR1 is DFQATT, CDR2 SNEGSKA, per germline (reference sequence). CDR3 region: CSAGGTGGRNEQYF. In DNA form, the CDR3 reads TGCAGTGCCGGTGGAACAGGGGGTAGGAACGAGCAGTACTTC.

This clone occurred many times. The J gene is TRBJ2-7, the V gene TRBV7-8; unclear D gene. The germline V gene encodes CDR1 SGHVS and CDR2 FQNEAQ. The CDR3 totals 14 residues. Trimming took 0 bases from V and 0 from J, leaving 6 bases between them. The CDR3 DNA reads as TGTGCCAGCAGCTTAGCCGTTAGCTCCTACGAGCAGTACTTC. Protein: CASSLAVSSYEQYF.